Listed here are 8 T cell receptor beta chains from one sample, sequenced in a study of shared clonotypes between healthy human individuals. The table came from immunoSEQ multiplex PCR; TCRdb's copy has only in-frame clones and leaves some out. The sample yields around 2.5 million clones, roughly 93% seen once. Material: naive CD4+ T cells from PBMCs. Regarding subset: CD45RA+ positively selected. Receptors were obtained from a man aged 18 to 29 in good health. Some clones in this sample may be carry-over from other donors' samples.

This chain's CDR3 is CASRLGGVGNIQYF. The CDR3 region has the DNA TGTGCCAGCAGGTTAGGGGGAGTTGGGAACATTCAGTACTTC. J is TRBJ2-4 and V is TRBV28, with D possibly matching TRBD1 (6 bases). The CDR3 sequence is 14 residues long. Germline V CDR1 and CDR2: MDHEN, SYDVKM. V was cut by 6 bases and J by 7 bases, with 16 bases left in between.

J is TRBJ1-1 and V is TRBV5-1; D may be TRBD1 (5 bases). Deletions cut 4 bases from V and 2 bases from J, with 24 bases between. From germline, CDR1 is SGHRS and CDR2 YFSETQ. This CDR3 spans 18 amino acids. The chain's CDR3 is CASSGGARDQLPNTEAFF. DNA for the CDR3: TGCGCCAGCAGCGGAGGGGCCAGGGACCAACTTCCTAACACTGAAGCTTTCTTT.

The genes are TRBV10-1 and TRBJ2-3, with TRBD2 matching 9 bases. The CDR3 covers 18 residues. Germline trimming cut 0 bases from V and 4 bases from J; bases unmatched to any gene: 11. CDR1 is WNHNN, CDR2 SYGVQD, per germline (reference sequence). DNA for the CDR3: TGCGCCAGCAGTGAGTCGTGGCGGGAGGGCCTCTACTCAGATACGCAGTATTTT. This translates into CASSESWREGLYSDTQYF.

Comments on this clone: Other DNA sequences of this sample code for an identical CDR3. The CDR3 coding sequence is TGTGCCAGCAGTTTATCGAGGGGTGATGGCTACACCTTC. Its translation is CASSLSRGDGYTF. The V and J genes are TRBV28 and TRBJ1-2; TRBD1 might be the D (5 bases). Germline CDR1 MDHEN, CDR2 SYDVKM. Trimming removed 1 base at V and 6 bases at J, with 9 bases between. This CDR3 is built from 13 residues.

The rearrangement links TRBV6-5 to TRBJ2-3; D is undetermined. CDR3 length equals 14 residues. Germline V gives CDR1 MNHEY, CDR2 SVGAGI. V was clipped by 5 bases and J by 1 base, with 10 bases between them. The CDR3, as DNA: TGTGCCAGCAGTATCAACTCGCGCACAGATACGCAGTATTTT. Encoded protein: CASSINSRTDTQYF.

The chain links TRBV25-1 to TRBJ1-4; TRBD1 is a possible D gene (5 bases). Germline V lookup: CDR1 MGHDK, CDR2 SYGVNS. Trimming stripped 10 bases from V and 6 bases from J, with 15 bases between. The CDR3 sequence is 13 residues long. The CDR3 DNA reads TGTGCCACCCAACAGGCGGGAGATGAAAAACTGTTTTTT. Protein sequence: CATQQAGDEKLFF.

The chain is built from TRBV28 and TRBJ1-3, with TRBD1 as a possible D gene (5 bases). CDR3 size: 13 residues. V lost 6 bases and J 1 base, leaving 7 bases between the germline ends. CDR1 MDHEN and CDR2 SYDVKM come from the germline V gene. CDR3 amino acids: CASSRVSGNTIYF. The CDR3 region has the DNA TGTGCCAGCAGCAGGGTATCTGGAAACACCATATATTTT.

The V gene is TRBV28, the J gene TRBJ2-5; a possible D gene is TRBD1 (6 bases). Deletions cut 4 bases from V and 5 bases from J, with 17 bases between. CDR1 and CDR2 (germline): MDHEN, SYDVKM. The CDR3 extends over 15 amino acids. CDR3 residues: CASSSGQTILETQYF. In nucleotides, the CDR3 is TGTGCCAGCAGTTCAGGACAGACAATTTTGGAGACCCAGTACTTC.